This T cell receptor (beta chain) was captured in a study of cytomegalovirus exposure and HLA in healthy donors. Profiling relied on immunoSEQ multiplex PCR, and the TCRdb table lists in-frame clones only, not all of them. The sample lists 130,000 to 150,000 clones, about 90% occurring once. The receptor was isolated from a woman between 18 and 29 years old in good health and CMV-seropositive. Source material: PBMCs.

CDR3 amino acids: CASSLGGTSNYGYTF. CDR3 in DNA: TGTGCCAGCAGCTTGGGGGGGACTTCTAACTATGGCTACACCTTC. The chain combines TRBV5-4 with TRBJ1-2; tentative D call: TRBD1 (5 bases). The ends were cut back, 0 bases at V and 0 bases at J, with 9 bases in the middle. The CDR3 covers 15 residues. Germline loops: CDR1 SGHNT, CDR2 YYREEE (reference sequence).